Given below is one T cell receptor beta chain in context. The antigen is unknown. Data came from immunoSEQ multiplex PCR; TCRdb stores just in-frame clones and leaves some out. This table has 75,000 to 100,000 clones, around 80% appearing once. This record comes from a study of PD-1 blockade in classical Hodgkin lymphoma. For the study at large: On a schedule of every 2 weeks, patients received nivolumab 3 mg/kg intravenously. Study-wide points: Possible causes of repertoire differences, disease activity or prior therapy, remain undefined. Some patients started nivolumab under 1 year after ASCT, and they were excluded. By cycle point C4D1, TCR diversity had risen significantly in CD4+ cells (but not CD8+ cells).

Germline assignment: CDR1 SGDLS and CDR2 YYNGEE. This CDR3 is 17 amino acids long. Trimming removed 3 bases from V and 6 bases from J; junction bases left unmatched: 15. No patient escaped relapse after autologous stem cell transplantation, and brentuximab vedotin exposure varied. The chain joins TRBV9 to TRBJ2-1; 7 bases match TRBD1. This TCR came from a human donor with classical Hodgkin lymphoma. Here the sequenced sample was peripheral blood mononuclear cells (PBMCs), taken at baseline. CDR3 region: CASSAPPGQAPLNEQFF. The CDR3 nucleotides read TGTGCCAGCAGCGCACCCCCAGGACAGGCCCCCCTCAATGAGCAGTTCTTC.